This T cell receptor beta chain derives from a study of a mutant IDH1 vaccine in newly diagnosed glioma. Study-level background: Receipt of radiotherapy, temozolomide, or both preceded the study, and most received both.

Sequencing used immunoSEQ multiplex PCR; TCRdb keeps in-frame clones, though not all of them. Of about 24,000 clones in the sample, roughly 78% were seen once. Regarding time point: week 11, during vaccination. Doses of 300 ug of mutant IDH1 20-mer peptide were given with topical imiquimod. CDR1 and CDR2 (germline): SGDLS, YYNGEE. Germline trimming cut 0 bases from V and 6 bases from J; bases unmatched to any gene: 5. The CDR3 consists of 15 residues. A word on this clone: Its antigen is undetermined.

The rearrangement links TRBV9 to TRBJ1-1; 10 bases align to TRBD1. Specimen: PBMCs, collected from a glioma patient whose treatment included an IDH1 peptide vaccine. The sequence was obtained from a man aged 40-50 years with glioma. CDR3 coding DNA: TGTGCCAGCAGCGTAGAACGGGACAGGGGACCTGAAGCTTTCTTT. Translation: CASSVERDRGPEAFF. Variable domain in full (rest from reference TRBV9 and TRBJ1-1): DSGVTQTPKHLITATGQRVTLRCSPRSGDLSVYWYQQSLDQGLQFLIQYYNGEERAKGNILERFSAQQFPDLHSELNLSSLELGDSALYFCASSVERDRGPEAFFGQGTRLTVV.